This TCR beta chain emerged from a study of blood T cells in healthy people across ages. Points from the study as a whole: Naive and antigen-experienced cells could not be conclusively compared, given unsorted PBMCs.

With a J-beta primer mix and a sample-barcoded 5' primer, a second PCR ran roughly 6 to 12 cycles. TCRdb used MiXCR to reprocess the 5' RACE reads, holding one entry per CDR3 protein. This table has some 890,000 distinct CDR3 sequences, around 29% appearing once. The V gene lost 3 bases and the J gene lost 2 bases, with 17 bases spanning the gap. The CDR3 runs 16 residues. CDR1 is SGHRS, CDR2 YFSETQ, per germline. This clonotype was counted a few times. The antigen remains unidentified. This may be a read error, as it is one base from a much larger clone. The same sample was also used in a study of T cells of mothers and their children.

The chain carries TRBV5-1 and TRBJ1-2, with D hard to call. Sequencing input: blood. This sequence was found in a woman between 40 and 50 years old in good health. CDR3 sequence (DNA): TGCGCCAGCAGCTCGGCCTTCGGGGTAACCAACTATGGCTACACCTTC. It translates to CASSSAFGVTNYGYTF.